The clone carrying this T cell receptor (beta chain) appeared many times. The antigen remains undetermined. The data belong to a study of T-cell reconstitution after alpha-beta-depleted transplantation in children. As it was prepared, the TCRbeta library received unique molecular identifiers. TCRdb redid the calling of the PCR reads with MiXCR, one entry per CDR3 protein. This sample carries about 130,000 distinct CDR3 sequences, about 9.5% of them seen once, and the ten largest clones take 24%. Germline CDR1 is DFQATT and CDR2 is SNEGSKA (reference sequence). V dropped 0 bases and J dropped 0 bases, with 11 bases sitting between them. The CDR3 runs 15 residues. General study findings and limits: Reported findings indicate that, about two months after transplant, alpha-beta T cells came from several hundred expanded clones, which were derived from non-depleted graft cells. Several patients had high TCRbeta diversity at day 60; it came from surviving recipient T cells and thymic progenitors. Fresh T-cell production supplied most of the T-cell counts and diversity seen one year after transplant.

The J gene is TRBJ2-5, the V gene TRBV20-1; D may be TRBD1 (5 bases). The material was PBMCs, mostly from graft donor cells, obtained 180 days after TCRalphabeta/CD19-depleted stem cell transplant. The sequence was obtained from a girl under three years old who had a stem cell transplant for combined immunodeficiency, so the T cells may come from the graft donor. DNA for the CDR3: TGCAGTGCTAGAGATGGGGCACAGAACCAAGAGACCCAGTACTTC. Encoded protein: CSARDGAQNQETQYF.